A selection of T cell receptor beta chains follows, all from one sample in a study of control samples from healthy donors and cancer patients. Sequencing used immunoSEQ multiplex PCR; TCRdb keeps in-frame clones, though not all of them. The sample records 100,000 to 150,000 clones, about nine tenths being singletons. Sample: blood. These receptors all come from a man aged 18-30 years in good health. Both conserved end residues are part of each CDR3. A D gene is named only where the DNA matches it firmly.

NA	TRBV4-1	TRBJ1-5	20	TGCGCCAGCAGCCAACGAGAGCTCAGTAAGGCTGACGTTTGGGATCAGCCCCAGCATTTT	CASSQRELSKADVWDQPQHF
TRBD1	TRBV5-4	TRBJ2-7	16	TGTGCCAGCAGCGTAAAGTTCGGGACAGGCACCTACGAGCAGTACTTC	CASSVKFGTGTYEQYF
NA	TRBV6-1	TRBJ2-1	18	TGTGCCAGCAGTGAAGAGTCACACTGGGGTCTTACAAGGGATGAGCAGTTCTTC	CASSEESHWGLTRDEQFF
NA	TRBV6-2/TRBV6-3	TRBJ1-2	14	TGTGCCAGCAGTTACCACAGGGCCTTCTATGGCTACACCTTC	CASSYHRAFYGYTF
NA	TRBV6-5	TRBJ1-2	14	TGTGCCAGCAGTCCCTTAGACAGTTCCTATGGCTACACCTTC	CASSPLDSSYGYTF
TRBD1	TRBV19	TRBJ1-1	13	TGTGCCAGTAGGCTTGACAGGGACACTGAAGCTTTCTTT	CASRLDRDTEAFF
NA	TRBV7-9	TRBJ1-4	14	TGTGCCAGCAGCAGGGGTATAACTAATGAAAAACTGTTTTTT	CASSRGITNEKLFF
NA	TRBV19	TRBJ1-2	15	TGTGCCAGTAGTATTCCCTGGGGCCCTAACTATGGCTACACCTTC	CASSIPWGPNYGYTF
NA	TRBV7-2	TRBJ2-7	13	TGTGCCAGCAGCTTAGCTCCAGCGGACGAGCAGTACTTC	CASSLAPADEQYF
TRBD1	TRBV3-1/TRBV3-2	TRBJ1-5	17	TGTGCCAGCAGACCCATTCCACAGGGGGGGGGCGATCAGCCCCAGCATTTT	CASRPIPQGGGDQPQHF
TRBD1	TRBV6-6	TRBJ2-5	15	TGTGCCAGCAGCAGGGGGACAGGGGGTCCGGAGACCCAGTACTTC	CASSRGTGGPETQYF
NA	TRBV6-4	TRBJ1-2	13	TGTGCCAGCCCCCGGCCGGGTCTCTATGGCTACACCTTC	CASPRPGLYGYTF
NA	TRBV5-1	TRBJ2-1	15	TGCGCCAGCAGCTTGGGACTAGGCCAAGGCGATGAGCAGTTCTTC	CASSLGLGQGDEQFF
NA	TRBV4-1	TRBJ2-1	15	TGCGCCAGCAGCCAAGCCGGGGGATCCTACAATGAGCAGTTCTTC	CASSQAGGSYNEQFF